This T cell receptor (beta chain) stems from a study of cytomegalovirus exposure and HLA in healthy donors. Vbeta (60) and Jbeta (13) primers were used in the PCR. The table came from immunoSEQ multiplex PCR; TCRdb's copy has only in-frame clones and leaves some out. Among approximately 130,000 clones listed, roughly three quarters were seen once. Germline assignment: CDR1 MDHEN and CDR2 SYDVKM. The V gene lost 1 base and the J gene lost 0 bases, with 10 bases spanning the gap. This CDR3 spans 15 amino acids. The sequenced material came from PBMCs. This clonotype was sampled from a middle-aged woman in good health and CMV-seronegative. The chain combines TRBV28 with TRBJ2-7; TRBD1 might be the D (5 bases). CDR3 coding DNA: TGTGCCAGCAGTTTATTACAGGTGTTCTCCTACGAGCAGTACTTC. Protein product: CASSLLQVFSYEQYF. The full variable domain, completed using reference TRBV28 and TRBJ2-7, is DVKVTQSSRYLVKRTGEKVFLECVQDMDHENMFWYRQDPGLGLRLIYFSYDVKMKEKGDIPEGYSVSREKKERFSLILESASTNQTSMYLCASSLLQVFSYEQYFGPGTRLTVT.